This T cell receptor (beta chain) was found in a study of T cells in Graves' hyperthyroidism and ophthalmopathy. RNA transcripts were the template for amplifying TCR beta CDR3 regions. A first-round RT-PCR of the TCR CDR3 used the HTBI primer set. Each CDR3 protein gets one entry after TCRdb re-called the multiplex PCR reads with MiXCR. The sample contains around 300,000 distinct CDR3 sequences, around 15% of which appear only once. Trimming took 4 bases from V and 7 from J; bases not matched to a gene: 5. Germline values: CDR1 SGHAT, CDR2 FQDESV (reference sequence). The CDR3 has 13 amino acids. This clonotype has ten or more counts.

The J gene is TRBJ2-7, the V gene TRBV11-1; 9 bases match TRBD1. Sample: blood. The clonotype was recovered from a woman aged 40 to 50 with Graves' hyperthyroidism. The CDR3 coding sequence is TGTGCCAGCAGCTGGGGACAGGGTGAGGAGCAGTACTTC. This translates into CASSWGQGEEQYF. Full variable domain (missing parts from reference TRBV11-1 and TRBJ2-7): EAEVAQSPRYKITEKSQAVAFWCDPISGHATLYWYRQILGQGPELLVQFQDESVVDDSQLPKDRFSAERLKGVDSTLKIQPAELGDSAMYLCASSWGQGEEQYFGPGTRLTVT.